This T cell receptor beta chain is from a study of Ad26.COV2.S vaccination and SARS-CoV-2 variants. Worth noting for this clone: Its antigen is not identified.

Study results and limitations: Quantification of TCR breadth and depth may have yielded underestimates of total T cell responses.

Some clones are missing from TCRdb's copy, which holds only in-frame ones; the method was immunoSEQ multiplex PCR. This sample has hundreds of thousands of clones; 80% to 90% occur once, and the top ten carry 1.5%. V was clipped by 6 bases and J by 2 bases, with 8 bases between them. The CDR3 loop spans 13 amino acids. Indicated treatment: about 20 received Ad26.COV2.S at low or high dose, single or two shots; roughly 5 received placebo; per-sample allocation not given. Collection of samples fell on day 63 after the first vaccine or placebo injection. This specimen consisted of peripheral blood, obtained in a trial of Ad26.COV2.S vaccine versus placebo. The source of this sequence is a person between 18 and 59 years old who received the Ad26.COV2.S COVID-19 vaccine or a placebo. The rearrangement uses TRBV12-3 or TRBV12-4 and TRBJ1-3, with D perhaps matching TRBD1 (5 bases). CDR3 residues: CASRMTAGNTIYF. The CDR3 nucleotides read TGTGCCAGCAGAATGACAGCTGGAAACACCATATATTTT.